The 23 T cell receptor beta chains below all came from one sample that was sequenced in a study of beta chain features in type 1 diabetes listed by TCRdb under 2018. The method behind the library was the immunoSEQ multiplex PCR assay. The entire amount of isolated RNA was reverse transcribed using the High Capacity cDNA Reverse Transcription Kit, so the sequenced TCRB transcripts were expressed ones. TCRdb obtained this table from immuneACCESS and retained in-frame rearrangements with V and J assigned. These tables miss some clones; where compared with another copy, unresolved V genes account for less than half of the shortfall, and the remainder is unexplained. The sample table shows around 430,000 clones, and 25% to 35% are seen once. Around 0.065% of the sample comes from the top ten. The specimen was naive CD4+ T cells from blood. According to the study, the label for this sample's cell subset or site signals: true naive CD4+ T cells. Every receptor here comes from a man in his late teens or twenties in good health.

This clone has only a few counts. The chain joins TRBV30 to TRBJ2-4, with TRBD1 as a possible D gene (6 bases). V gave up 4 bases and J gave up 1 base, with 11 bases separating them. The CDR3 runs to 14 residues. Looked up from germline, CDR1 is GTSNPN and CDR2 is SVGIG (reference sequence). The CDR3 nucleotides are TGTGCCTGGATGAGGCAGGGGGCCAAAAACATTCAGTACTTC. It encodes CAWMRQGAKNIQYF.

The chain recombines TRBV5-6 with TRBJ2-1; possibly TRBD2 for D (5 bases). Germline V gene sequence: CDR1 SGHDT, CDR2 YYEEEE. The CDR3 sequence is 16 residues long. The V gene lost 4 bases and the J gene lost 7 bases, with 21 bases spanning the gap. CDR3: CASSRWSLIRGNEQFF. In nucleotides, the CDR3 is TGTGCCAGCAGCCGTTGGAGTCTCATTCGGGGAAATGAGCAGTTCTTC.

In nucleotides, the CDR3 is TGCAGCGTTGAATTTTCGGGAACGGGAAACGAGCAGTACTTC. Protein product: CSVEFSGTGNEQYF. The gene calls are TRBV29-1 and TRBJ2-7; possible D gene TRBD2, 5 bases. V lost 2 bases and J 5 bases, leaving 16 bases between the germline ends. CDR3 length: 14 residues. Per the germline V gene, CDR1 is SQVTM and CDR2 is ANQGSEA.

The chain carries TRBV10-3 and TRBJ2-6; the D gene is possibly TRBD1 (6 bases). The ends were cut back, 0 bases at V and 2 bases at J, with 8 bases in the middle. This CDR3 has 16 amino acids. CDR1 is ENHRY, CDR2 SYGVKD, per germline. This chain's CDR3 is CAISESQGPGANVLTF. CDR3 bases: TGTGCCATCAGTGAGTCACAGGGTCCTGGGGCCAACGTCCTGACTTTC.

This clone showed up just a few times. V usage is TRBV30 and J usage is TRBJ2-5; the D call may be TRBD1 or TRBD2 (5 bases each). Trimming cost V 0 bases and J 7 bases, with 12 bases left between them. CDR3 size: 13 residues. Germline V gives CDR1 GTSNPN, CDR2 SVGIG (reference sequence). CDR3 nucleotides: TGTGCCTGGAGTGTACTGAGGGACGGGACCCAGTACTTC. It codes for CAWSVLRDGTQYF.

Worth noting for this clone: This specimen includes other DNA sequences encoding the same CDR3. V gene TRBV30 combines with J gene TRBJ2-5; the D is unclear. Germline CDR1 is GTSNPN and CDR2 is SVGIG (reference sequence). Deletions cut 0 bases from V and 3 bases from J, with 2 bases between. There are 11 residues in the CDR3. CDR3 bases: TGTGCCTGGAGTGTCGAAGAGACCCAGTACTTC. Protein: CAWSVEETQYF. Looking up the rest from reference TRBV30 and TRBJ2-5 gives the full variable domain: SQTIHQWPATLVQPVGSPLSLECTVEGTSNPNLYWYRQAAGRGLQLLFYSVGIGQISSEVPQNLSASRPQDRQFILSSKKLLLSDSGFYLCAWSVEETQYFGPGTRLLVL.

This clone was observed a handful of times. The chain is built from TRBV9 and TRBJ2-3; TRBD2 agrees at 8 bases. The germline gives CDR1 SGDLS, CDR2 YYNGEE. Trimming cost V 1 base and J 6 bases; bases outside gene matches: 10. The length of the CDR3 is 16 residues. The CDR3: CASSVNVGAGADTQYF. The DNA for the CDR3 is TGTGCCAGCAGCGTAAACGTCGGAGCGGGAGCGGATACGCAGTATTTT.

This clone was detected a few times. V gene TRBV13 combines with J gene TRBJ2-7; 7 bases fit TRBD2. V was pared by 1 base and J by 3 bases, with 3 bases of the junction left unmatched. Germline V CDR1 and CDR2: PRHDT, FYEKMQ (reference sequence). CDR3 length: 14 amino acids. The DNA for the CDR3 is TGTGCCAGCAGCTTAGTGAGGACTAGCTACGAGCAGTACTTC. It codes for CASSLVRTSYEQYF. The full variable domain, completed using reference TRBV13 and TRBJ2-7, is AAGVIQSPRHLIKEKRETATLKCYPIPRHDTVYWYQQGPGQDPQFLISFYEKMQSDKGSIPDRFSAQQFSDYHSELNMSSLELGDSALYFCASSLVRTSYEQYFGPGTRLTVT.

This clone has just a few counts. V is TRBV30 and J is TRBJ2-3; TRBD1 matches at 8 bases. V was pared by 2 bases and J by 0 bases, with 7 bases of the junction left unmatched. The CDR3 extends over 16 amino acids. Germline V gene data show CDR1 as GTSNPN and CDR2 as SVGIG (reference sequence). CDR3 DNA sequence: TGTGCCTGGAGTCCGACGGGGACAGGAAGCACAGATACGCAGTATTTT. Its translation is CAWSPTGTGSTDTQYF.

The table lists this clone with a count of one. The V call is TRBV7-9, the J call TRBJ2-2; TRBD2 matches 7 bases. The CDR3 has 16 residues. Trimming cost V 8 bases and J 4 bases; bases outside gene matches: 13. CDR1 and CDR2 (germline): SEHNR, FQNEAQ (reference sequence). The CDR3 loop is CASFPAGRESTGELFF. CDR3 sequence (DNA): TGTGCCAGCTTCCCAGCGGGGCGGGAGTCCACCGGGGAGCTGTTTTTT.

This clone was counted between two and nine times. The rearrangement joins TRBV4-3 to TRBJ2-2, with D possibly being TRBD2 (6 bases). V lost 4 bases and J lost 6, with 6 bases in between. Germline CDR1 LGHNA, CDR2 YSLEER. This CDR3 contains 12 residues. The CDR3 loop reads CASSRRAGELFF. CDR3 coding DNA: TGCGCCAGCAGCCGGAGGGCCGGGGAGCTGTTTTTT.

The rearrangement joins TRBV11-2 to TRBJ1-1; D is undetermined. CDR3 length: 13 residues. Trimming cost V 2 bases and J 3 bases, with 7 bases left between them. The germline gives CDR1 SGHAT, CDR2 FQNNGV. The CDR3 spells CASSLFRDTEAFF. The CDR3 coding sequence is TGTGCCAGCAGCTTATTCCGGGACACTGAAGCTTTCTTT.

This clone turned up a few times. The same CDR3 is also encoded by other DNA sequences in this sample. The rearrangement links TRBV30 to TRBJ1-5; D ambiguous. Germline lookup yields CDR1 GTSNPN and CDR2 SVGIG (reference sequence). The CDR3 is 13 amino acids. V lost 3 bases and J lost 2, with 8 bases in between. This CDR3 reads CAWSVRGNQPQHF. The CDR3 nucleotides read TGTGCCTGGAGCGTACGAGGCAATCAGCCCCAGCATTTT.

Only a few counts were recorded for this clone. This chain joins TRBV4-3 and TRBJ2-3, with unresolved D. Germline V lookup: CDR1 LGHNA, CDR2 YSLEER. Trimming shortened V by 3 bases and J by 4 bases, and 8 bases separated the two germline ends. The CDR3 consists of 13 residues. The CDR3 DNA is TGCGCCAGCAGCCAGGCGGCCGCAGATACGCAGTATTTT. Its protein is CASSQAAADTQYF.

The chain recombines TRBV4-2 with TRBJ2-6; 10 positions agree with TRBD2. CDR1 and CDR2 (germline): LGHNA, YNFKEQ. This CDR3 comprises 19 residues. V trimming: 2 bases; J trimming: 4 bases; junction bases outside the gene matches: 11. The CDR3 loop is CASSQFGTSEYAGANVLTF. CDR3 bases: TGTGCCAGCAGCCAATTTGGGACTAGCGAATATGCAGGGGCCAACGTCCTGACTTTC.

Only a few counts were recorded for this clone. V gene TRBV9 combines with J gene TRBJ2-2, with 14 positions matching TRBD2. CDR1 SGDLS and CDR2 YYNGEE come from the germline V gene. The V and J ends lost 3 bases and 5 bases, in that order; junction bases with no gene match: 3. The CDR3 loop spans 16 amino acids. CDR3 sequence reads: CASSAGLAGVTGELFF. The CDR3 DNA is TGTGCCAGCAGCGCGGGACTAGCGGGAGTTACCGGGGAGCTGTTTTTT. Full variable domain (missing parts from reference TRBV9 and TRBJ2-2): DSGVTQTPKHLITATGQRVTLRCSPRSGDLSVYWYQQSLDQGLQFLIQYYNGEERAKGNILERFSAQQFPDLHSELNLSSLELGDSALYFCASSAGLAGVTGELFFGEGSRLTVL.

This clone was observed a few times. The CDR3 sequence is CSVIGSETQYF. CDR3 DNA: TGCAGCGTTATAGGCTCAGAGACCCAGTACTTC. J is TRBJ2-5 and V is TRBV29-1; D ambiguous. This CDR3 region has 11 residues. V was cut by 5 bases and J by 4 bases, with 8 bases left in between. The germline V gene encodes CDR1 SQVTM and CDR2 ANQGSEA. Complete variable domain (other parts from reference TRBV29-1 and TRBJ2-5): SAVISQKPSRDICQRGTSLTIQCQVDSQVTMMFWYRQQPGQSLTLIATANQGSEATYESGFVIDKFPISRPNLTFSTLTVSNMSPEDSSIYLCSVIGSETQYFGPGTRLLVL.

Only a few counts were recorded for this clone. The rearrangement joins TRBV6-5 to TRBJ2-4, with a possible D match to TRBD1 (5 bases). The CDR3 has 15 residues. The germline gives CDR1 MNHEY, CDR2 SVGAGI. Trimming stripped 6 bases from V and 3 bases from J, with 15 bases between. CDR3 coding DNA: TGTGCCAGCAGATTCGTAGGCAGGGACAAAAACATTCAGTACTTC. It yields the protein CASRFVGRDKNIQYF.

This clone came up a few times. V usage is TRBV5-1 and J usage is TRBJ2-5; tentative D call: TRBD1 (6 bases). Germline values: CDR1 SGHRS, CDR2 YFSETQ. V lost 4 bases and J 1 base, leaving 14 bases between the germline ends. The CDR3 has 15 amino acids. CDR3 region: CASSRNREPQETQYF. The CDR3, as DNA: TGCGCCAGCAGCAGAAACAGGGAACCCCAAGAGACCCAGTACTTC.

The DNA for the CDR3 is TGTGCCTGGAGTGTCAGCGGGGTTCCCGAGCAGTACTTC. Its translation is CAWSVSGVPEQYF. The chain is built from TRBV30 and TRBJ2-7; TRBD2 agrees at 7 bases. The CDR3 is made up of 13 amino acids. CDR1 is GTSNPN and CDR2 is SVGIG in the germline V gene (reference sequence). Unmatched junction bases numbered 5, after V lost 0 bases and J lost 6 bases. Full variable domain (missing parts from reference TRBV30 and TRBJ2-7): SQTIHQWPATLVQPVGSPLSLECTVEGTSNPNLYWYRQAAGRGLQLLFYSVGIGQISSEVPQNLSASRPQDRQFILSSKKLLLSDSGFYLCAWSVSGVPEQYFGPGTRLTVT.

The rearrangement uses TRBV15 and TRBJ2-3; D may correspond to TRBD1 or TRBD2 (5 bases each). There are 15 residues in the CDR3. The germline V gene has CDR1 LNHNV and CDR2 YYDKDF (reference sequence). V was shortened by 1 base and J by 1 base, with 9 bases between the two germline ends. CDR3 sequence (DNA): TGTGCCACCAGCAGAGGTCGGGACGGCACAGATACGCAGTATTTT. It specifies CATSRGRDGTDTQYF.

Turning to this clone: This may be a read error, as it is one base from a much larger clone. The V gene is TRBV27, the J gene TRBJ2-7; D call uncertain. Germline loops: CDR1 MNHEY, CDR2 SMNVEV (reference sequence). The CDR3 is 11 amino acids. The V and J ends lost 5 bases and 0 bases respectively, with 2 bases between them. DNA of the CDR3: TGTGCCAGCAGTCCCTCCTACGAGCAGTACTTC. Translating gives CASSPSYEQYF.

V is TRBV5-1 and J is TRBJ2-7, with D possibly TRBD2 on 5 matching bases. Germline values: CDR1 SGHRS, CDR2 YFSETQ. The ends were cut back, 4 bases at V and 0 bases at J, with 11 bases in the middle. The CDR3 length is 14 residues. DNA of the CDR3: TGCGCCAGCAGCCAAGCGGCGAGCTCCTACGAGCAGTACTTC. Translated: CASSQAASSYEQYF.